This section outlines one T cell receptor (beta chain) sequence together with its context. Its antigen is as yet unknown. Treatment was busulfan-fludarabine conditioning, a marrow graft, and cyclophosphamide on days +3 and +4. This sample is drawn from a study of T cells after posttransplantation cyclophosphamide. Profiled with immunoSEQ multiplex PCR; TCRdb holds only in-frame clones, not every one. The table has roughly 20,000 clones, over 70% seen once; the top ten hold 27%. Overall study findings and caveats: Later post-transplant blood repertoires were often dominated by donor CD8+ memory clones. After PTCy, TRB diversity resembled that of CNI/methotrexate controls. TRB overlap between skin or GI tissue T cells and blood was limited.

The sample here was PBMCs, taken after an allogeneic stem cell transplant with post-transplant cyclophosphamide. This sequence originates from a male patient between 25 and 40 years old who received an allogeneic stem cell transplant from a related donor, was CMV-positive, and had acute GVHD only. Some T cells may be provided by the graft donor.

The CDR3 protein is CSAGRRNEKLFF. The CDR3 nucleotides read TGCAGCGCGGGGAGGCGGAATGAAAAACTGTTTTTT. This chain connects TRBV29-1 to TRBJ1-4; D not certain. V was trimmed by 7 bases and J by 5 bases, leaving 11 bases between them. The germline V gene encodes CDR1 SQVTM and CDR2 ANQGSEA. CDR3 length equals 12 residues.